The 8 T cell receptor beta chains presented below share a single source sample, sequenced in a study of CD8+CD57+ T cells in acquired aplastic anemia. Genomic DNA, serving as template, underwent TCR beta VDJ and CDR3 profiling. TCRdb reprocessed the reads via MiXCR and lists one record per CDR3 protein. Of some 68,000 distinct CDR3 sequences detected, around 50% appear once; the ten largest clones hold around 8%. Sequenced material: sorted CD4+, CD8+, or CD8+CD57+ T cells (not recorded which) from PBMCs. Receptors were obtained from a human donor in good health, serving as a control.

By share, this clonotype ranks as medium-sized. The chain links TRBV7-9 to TRBJ1-2; unclear D gene. This CDR3 spans 13 amino acids. Germline lookup yields CDR1 SEHNR and CDR2 FQNEAQ (reference sequence). V was shortened by 6 bases and J by 4 bases, with 12 bases between the two germline ends. In nucleotides, the CDR3 is TGTGCCAGCAGACCTAACATCCTCTATGGCTACACCTTC. Translating gives CASRPNILYGYTF.

V usage is TRBV29-1 and J usage is TRBJ2-7, with 9 bases aligning to TRBD1. This CDR3 is built from 13 residues. The germline V gene has CDR1 SQVTM and CDR2 ANQGSEA. J gave up 1 base and V 6 bases, and 4 bases lay outside the gene matches. The CDR3 DNA follows: TGCAGCGTGGCCGGGACAGGGTCCTACGAGCAGTACTTC. This gives the protein CSVAGTGSYEQYF.

The chain has TRBV19 and TRBJ1-2, with TRBD1 matching over 11 bases. With 5 bases clipped from V and 2 bases from J, the junction kept 4 bases outside the gene matches. Germline V gives CDR1 LNHDA, CDR2 SQIVND (reference sequence). The CDR3 is 15 residues long. CDR3 sequence reads: CASSLWTGGNYGYTF. DNA for the CDR3: TGTGCCAGTAGTCTCTGGACAGGGGGCAACTATGGCTACACCTTC.

The chain links TRBV20-1 to TRBJ2-3; the match to TRBD2 covers 15 bases. Germline V gene data show CDR1 as DFQATT and CDR2 as SNEGSKA (reference sequence). This CDR3 comprises 17 residues. V shed 6 bases and J 0 bases; nucleotides not matched to a gene: 7. The CDR3 DNA reads TGCAGTGCCATCGGGACTAGCGGGGGGCCAAGCACAGATACGCAGTATTTT. This translates into CSAIGTSGGPSTDTQYF.

This sequence joins TRBV29-1 and TRBJ1-3; 7 nucleotides align to TRBD1. V lost 7 bases, J lost 1 base, and 4 bases stayed unmatched. CDR3 length: 13 residues. In germline, CDR1 is SQVTM, CDR2 ANQGSEA. CDR3 amino acids: CSGTGQSGNTIYF. The DNA for the CDR3 is TGCAGCGGAACGGGACAGTCTGGAAACACCATATATTTT.

By proportion, this clonotype is medium-sized. This chain links TRBV15 with TRBJ1-2; D is uncertain. Germline V gene data show CDR1 as LNHNV and CDR2 as YYDKDF (reference sequence). This CDR3 is 14 amino acids long. With 5 bases removed from V and 3 bases from J, the gap between germline ends came to 13 bases. The CDR3 is CATSPPRAYYGYTF. The CDR3 region has the DNA TGTGCCACCAGCCCTCCAAGGGCGTACTATGGCTACACCTTC.

This clonotype was seen a few times. This chain links TRBV15 with TRBJ2-7; D is undetermined. The CDR3 consists of 12 residues. CDR1 and CDR2 from the germline V gene are LNHNV and YYDKDF (reference sequence). V shed 4 bases and J shed 2 bases, with 6 bases lying between them. The CDR3 nucleotides read TGTGCCACCAGCAACCGCGCCTACGAGCAGTACTTC. Translating it yields CATSNRAYEQYF. The variable domain in full, with the rest retrieved from reference TRBV15 and TRBJ2-7, is DAMVIQNPRYQVTQFGKPVTLSCSQTLNHNVMYWYQQKSSQAPKLLFHYYDKDFNNEADTPDNFQSRRPNTSFCFLDIRSPGLGDTAMYLCATSNRAYEQYFGPGTRLTVT.

By proportion, this clonotype is medium-sized (0.01 to 0.1%). The J gene is TRBJ2-7, the V gene TRBV15; TRBD1 agrees at 11 bases. Germline loops: CDR1 LNHNV, CDR2 YYDKDF (reference sequence). The V and J ends lost 3 bases and 5 bases, in that order; junction bases with no gene match: 0. There are 13 residues in the CDR3. Written as DNA, the CDR3 is TGTGCCACCAGCAGGGACAGGGGGCACGAGCAGTACTTC. It codes for CATSRDRGHEQYF.